One and the same sample provided the 28 T cell receptor beta chains below, sequenced in a study of blood T cell repertoires in COVID-19. TCRdb's copy holds only in-frame clones and misses some; the assay was immunoSEQ multiplex PCR. Of some 670,000 clones in the sample, approximately 90% were seen once. Sequenced input: peripheral blood. The receptor set was obtained from a woman between 18 and 29 years old with acute or convalescent COVID-19.

Worth noting for this clone: A junction boundary mismatches the germline segment, possibly from a read error. V is TRBV2 and J is TRBJ2-1; a weak D match, TRBD2 (5 bases). CDR1 and CDR2 from the germline V gene are SNHLY and FYNNEI. This CDR3 region has 13 residues. The CDR3 region is CASSEAPAGNRVF. The CDR3 DNA reads as TGTGCCAGCAGTGAAGCTCCAGCCGGGAATAGGGTCTTC.

This clone was seen only once. The chain joins TRBV18 to TRBJ1-2; D remains unclear. This CDR3 region has 15 residues. Germline V gene sequence: CDR1 KGHSH, CDR2 LQKENI. V was clipped by 2 bases and J by 5 bases, with 15 bases between them. The CDR3 reads CASSPAGGTAYGYTF. The DNA for the CDR3 is TGTGCCAGCTCACCAGCGGGCGGAACCGCTTATGGCTACACCTTC.

The V call is TRBV24-1, the J call TRBJ2-7; no clear D. The CDR3 has 11 residues. Trimming took 3 bases from V and 9 from J, leaving 8 bases between them. CDR1 is KGHDR and CDR2 is SFDVKD in the germline V gene. The CDR3 region is CATSDPERQYF. CDR3 nucleotide sequence: TGTGCCACCAGTGATCCAGAACGGCAGTACTTC.

V is TRBV6-1 and J is TRBJ1-6; D remains unclear. V dropped 1 base and J dropped 14 bases, with 15 bases sitting between them. CDR1 and CDR2 (germline): MNHNS, SASEGT. This CDR3 has 14 amino acids. CDR3 protein: CASSEGSTLYSLHF. CDR3 bases: TGTGCCAGCAGTGAAGGCTCCACCTTGTACTCCCTCCACTTT.

The chain recombines TRBV30 with TRBJ1-1; 9 positions agree with TRBD1. Germline V CDR1 and CDR2: GTSNPN, SVGIG (reference sequence). The V and J ends lost 4 bases and 6 bases, in that order; junction bases with no gene match: 18. The CDR3 runs to 17 residues. This CDR3 is CAWKNILLQGATSEAFF. In DNA form, the CDR3 reads TGTGCCTGGAAGAACATCCTACTACAGGGGGCGACCTCTGAAGCTTTCTTT.

The chain uses TRBV6-1 and TRBJ1-2; 8 nucleotides match TRBD1. J was trimmed by 7 bases and V by 2 bases; bases with no gene match: 9. The CDR3 length is 15 residues. In germline, CDR1 is MNHNS, CDR2 SASEGT. The CDR3 here is CASSERAGGYSGYTF. The DNA of the CDR3 is TGTGCCAGCAGTGAACGGGCAGGGGGCTACTCTGGCTACACCTTC.

This rearrangement joins TRBV6-4 to TRBJ1-5; D not resolved. This CDR3 has 13 amino acids. Trimming pared 3 bases from V and 0 bases from J, leaving 3 bases between. CDR1 is MRHNA, CDR2 SNTAGT, per germline. This chain's CDR3 is CASSEYSNQPQHF. The CDR3 DNA reads TGTGCCAGCAGTGAATATAGCAATCAGCCCCAGCATTTT.

The rearrangement uses TRBV29-1 and TRBJ1-4; D might be TRBD1 (5 bases). Germline V CDR1 and CDR2: SQVTM, ANQGSEA. V gave up 4 bases and J gave up 4 bases, with 10 bases separating them. The CDR3 consists of 13 residues. The CDR3 sequence: CSVGGRGNEKLFF. CDR3 sequence (DNA): TGCAGCGTTGGGGGTAGGGGTAATGAAAAACTGTTTTTT.

The chain couples TRBV2 to TRBJ1-2; D is unresolved. The CDR3 spans 16 residues. CDR1 SNHLY and CDR2 FYNNEI come from the germline V gene. The V end lost 2 bases, the J end lost 0 bases, and 13 bases lay between the germline ends. Here the CDR3 reads CASSELKRTTNYGYTF. The CDR3 DNA follows: TGTGCCAGCAGTGAATTGAAGAGGACTACTAACTATGGCTACACCTTC.

The chain combines TRBV3-1 (or the pseudogene TRBV3-2) with TRBJ1-6; a weak D match, TRBD1 (5 bases). In germline, CDR1 is LGHDT, CDR2 YNNKEL (reference sequence). The CDR3 extends over 15 amino acids. V was cut by 0 bases and J by 7 bases, with 10 bases left in between. The CDR3 DNA reads TGTGCCAGCAGCCAAGACAGGGTTCGGAATTCACCCCTCCACTTT. This codes for CASSQDRVRNSPLHF.

A note on this clone: Germline and junction disagree at one end, which may indicate a read error. Distinct nucleotide sequences in the sample also encode this CDR3. V and J are TRBV18 and TRBJ1-5; tentative D call: TRBD1 (5 bases). CDR3 length: 13 amino acids. Germline V gene lookup returns CDR1 KGHSH and CDR2 LQKENI. The CDR3 is CASSSQGDQPQHF. The CDR3 DNA reads TGTGCCAGCTCATCGCAAGGGGATCAGCCCCAACATTTT.

V and J are TRBV6-5 and TRBJ1-2; the D is unclear. V lost 5 bases, J lost 4 bases, and 14 bases lay in between. Germline V gives CDR1 MNHEY, CDR2 SVGAGI. The CDR3 has 14 amino acids. This CDR3 reads CASSTPVSGYGYTF. For the CDR3, the DNA is TGTGCCAGCAGTACCCCGGTATCCGGCTATGGCTACACCTTC.

CDR3 sequence: CASSQQGIYGYTF. CDR3 nucleotides: TGTGCCAGCAGCCAACAGGGTATCTATGGCTACACCTTC. The chain is built from TRBV5-6 and TRBJ1-2; TRBD1 is a possible D gene (6 bases). CDR3 length: 13 residues. Trimming left V 4 bases short and J 4 bases short, with 11 bases between. Germline CDR1 reads SGHDT; CDR2 reads YYEEEE.

This chain links TRBV2 with TRBJ1-3; D is possibly TRBD1 (6 bases). The V gene lost 7 bases and the J gene lost 4 bases, with 14 bases spanning the gap. This CDR3 is 14 amino acids long. CDR1 and CDR2 from the germline V gene are SNHLY and FYNNEI. The CDR3 region is CASKEGGSGNTIYF. In DNA form, the CDR3 reads TGTGCCAGCAAGGAGGGGGGGTCAGGAAACACCATATATTTT.

The chain has TRBV6-5 and TRBJ1-2, with 10 bases identical to TRBD1. The trim removed 6 bases at V and 4 bases at J, leaving 5 bases unmatched. There are 14 residues in the CDR3. The germline CDR1 and CDR2 sequences are MNHEY and SVGAGI. The DNA of the CDR3 is TGTGCCAGCAGCTCCGGGACAGGGGCCTATGGCTACACCTTC. As protein: CASSSGTGAYGYTF.

V is TRBV11-2 and J is TRBJ2-7; 11 bases match TRBD1. Germline V lookup: CDR1 SGHAT, CDR2 FQNNGV. This CDR3 comprises 18 residues. Losses at the gene ends were 2 bases for V and 7 bases for J; bases not matched to a gene: 16. This CDR3 is CASSLISGNRDRGWEQYF. CDR3 in DNA: TGTGCCAGCAGCTTAATTTCAGGAAACCGGGACAGGGGGTGGGAGCAGTACTTC.

The CDR3 nucleotides read TGTGCCAGCAGCCACCCGGGACAGGGGAACTATGGCTACACCTTC. Its protein product is CASSHPGQGNYGYTF. The J gene is TRBJ1-2, the V gene TRBV4-2, with 10 bases fitting TRBD1. The CDR3 totals 15 residues. Per germline, CDR1 LGHNA and CDR2 YNFKEQ. The V segment lost 3 bases and the J segment 2 bases; nucleotides outside the gene matches: 3.

V and J are TRBV3-1 (or the pseudogene TRBV3-2) and TRBJ1-1; D unclear. Germline CDR1 reads LGHDT; CDR2 reads YNNKEL (reference sequence). V was trimmed by 1 base and J by 3 bases, leaving 6 bases between them. The CDR3 is made up of 13 amino acids. The CDR3 DNA is TGTGCCAGCAGCCAAGGGAGGTACACTGAAGCTTTCTTT. It specifies CASSQGRYTEAFF.

The chain combines TRBV6-2 or TRBV6-3 with TRBJ1-1; tentatively, D is TRBD1 (5 bases). This CDR3 has 16 amino acids. Trimming removed 2 bases from V and 2 bases from J, with 15 bases in between. Per germline, CDR1 MNHEY and CDR2 SVGEGT. The CDR3 region has the DNA TGTGCCAGCAGTTACGCAAGGGGAATAATCAACACTGAAGCTTTCTTT. This sequence encodes CASSYARGIINTEAFF.

The chain uses TRBV5-1 and TRBJ2-3; 11 positions match TRBD2. The J segment lost 1 base and the V segment lost 4 bases, leaving 5 bases of the junction unmatched. The V gene's germline CDR1 is SGHRS and CDR2 YFSETQ. The CDR3 extends over 16 amino acids. The CDR3 protein is CASSPILAGGTDTQYF. The CDR3 DNA sequence: TGCGCCAGCAGCCCTATACTAGCGGGGGGCACAGATACGCAGTATTTT.

V and J are TRBV7-9 and TRBJ2-3; 8 nucleotides line up with TRBD1. V lost 1 base to trimming and J lost 4 bases; unmatched junction nucleotides: 7. This CDR3 region has 16 residues. CDR1 SEHNR and CDR2 FQNEAQ come from the germline V gene (reference sequence). CDR3 amino acids: CASSLGDRGMADTQYF. DNA of the CDR3: TGTGCCAGCAGCTTAGGAGACAGGGGCATGGCAGATACGCAGTATTTT.

This chain uses TRBV24-1 with TRBJ2-3; 7 nucleotides agree with TRBD1. V lost 0 bases, J lost 6 bases, and 5 bases stayed unmatched. The CDR3 runs 15 residues. Germline V CDR1 and CDR2: KGHDR, SFDVKD. The CDR3, as DNA: TGTGCCACCAGTGATTTGAGTACAGGGGAGGATACGCAGTATTTT. Protein product: CATSDLSTGEDTQYF.

The V gene is TRBV3-1 (or the pseudogene TRBV3-2), the J gene TRBJ2-7; tentatively, D is TRBD1 (6 bases). The CDR3 covers 16 residues. In germline, CDR1 is LGHDT, CDR2 YNNKEL (reference sequence). V was shortened by 1 base and J by 4 bases, with 17 bases between the two germline ends. Here the CDR3 reads CASSQVVTQGLYEQYF. Here the CDR3 DNA reads TGTGCCAGCAGCCAAGTTGTCACCCAGGGGTTATACGAGCAGTACTTC.

A single count supports this clone. The chain recombines TRBV5-1 with TRBJ1-2; TRBD1 matches 8 bases. J lost 4 bases, V lost 4 bases, and 9 bases had no gene match. The V gene's germline CDR1 is SGHRS and CDR2 YFSETQ. The CDR3 length is 15 residues. The CDR3 bases are TGCGCCAGCAGCCCCGGGGGGACAGGACCCTATGGCTACACCTTC. Its translation: CASSPGGTGPYGYTF.

The chain employs TRBV7-3 and TRBJ1-2; 8 bases fit TRBD1. The CDR3 spans 13 residues. Trimming took 5 bases from V and 7 from J; bases not matched to a gene: 6. CDR1 and CDR2 from the germline V gene are SGHTA and FQGTGA. In DNA form, the CDR3 reads TGTGCCAGCAGCCCGGGACAGGTGTTTGGCTACACCTTC. Protein sequence: CASSPGQVFGYTF.

The V and J genes are TRBV5-1 and TRBJ1-1; TRBD1 agrees at 7 bases. Looked up from germline, CDR1 is SGHRS and CDR2 is YFSETQ. V lost 5 bases and J lost 4; bases outside the gene matches: 8. The CDR3 length is 14 residues. CDR3 nucleotide sequence: TGCGCCAGCAGTCGGCTCGCAGGGGGCACTGAAGCTTTCTTT. Translated: CASSRLAGGTEAFF.

The J gene is TRBJ2-5, the V gene TRBV18, with D uncertain. The V end lost 3 bases, the J end lost 5 bases, and 7 bases lay between the germline ends. CDR3 length: 12 amino acids. Germline V gene data show CDR1 as KGHSH and CDR2 as LQKENI. The DNA of the CDR3 is TGTGCCAGCTCACCTCCCTTGGAGACCCAGTACTTC. Its protein is CASSPPLETQYF.

The V and J genes are TRBV4-1 and TRBJ2-1, with 9 bases identical to TRBD1. The CDR3 has 14 residues. CDR1 is MGHRA, CDR2 YSYEKL, per germline. Trimming removed 5 bases from V and 5 bases from J; junction bases left unmatched: 4. CDR3: CASSRTGVDNEQFF. The CDR3 DNA reads as TGCGCCAGCAGCAGGACAGGGGTCGACAATGAGCAGTTCTTC.